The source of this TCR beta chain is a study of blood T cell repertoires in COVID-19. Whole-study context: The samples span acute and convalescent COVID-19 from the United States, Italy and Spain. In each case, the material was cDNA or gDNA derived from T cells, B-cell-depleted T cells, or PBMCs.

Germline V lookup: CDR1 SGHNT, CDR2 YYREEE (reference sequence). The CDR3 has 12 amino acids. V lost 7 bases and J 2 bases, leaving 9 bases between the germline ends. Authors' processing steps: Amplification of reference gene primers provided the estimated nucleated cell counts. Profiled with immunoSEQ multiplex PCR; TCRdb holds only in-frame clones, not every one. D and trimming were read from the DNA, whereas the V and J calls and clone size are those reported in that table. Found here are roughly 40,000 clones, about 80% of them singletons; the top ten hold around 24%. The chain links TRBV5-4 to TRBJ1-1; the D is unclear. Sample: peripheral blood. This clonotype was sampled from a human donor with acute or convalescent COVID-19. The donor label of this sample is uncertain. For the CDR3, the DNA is TGTGCCAGCTCGTTAGCAAACACTGAAGCTTTCTTT. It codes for CASSLANTEAFF.